These 31 T cell receptor beta chains originate from one sample sequenced in a study of regulatory T cells in long-lasting Graves disease. According to the study, TCR beta libraries were built with iRepertoire HTBI primers and CDR3-region Arm-PCR. In TCRdb, the multiplex PCR reads were re-called with MiXCR into one record per CDR3 protein. The sample lists 360,000 or so distinct CDR3 sequences, about a sixth occurring once. Time point defined: newly diagnosed GD, antithyroid drugs for less than 3 months. PBMC-derived RNA was used for the TCR library. This sample was also put to use in a study of T cells in Graves' hyperthyroidism and ophthalmopathy.

The input for sequencing was peripheral blood mononuclear cells (PBMCs), taken at new diagnosis, from a patient treated with antithyroid drugs. The receptors were gathered from a middle-aged man with Graves disease.

In nucleotides, the CDR3 is TGTGCCAGCAGTGAATTCGGGGAGGGTGGAGCTTTCTTT. This gives the protein CASSEFGEGGAFF. This chain links TRBV25-1 with TRBJ1-1, with D unresolved. Germline V gives CDR1 MGHDK, CDR2 SYGVNS. The CDR3 has 13 amino acids. V was clipped by 1 base and J by 10 bases, with 13 bases between them.

Many counts were recorded for this clonotype. V gene TRBV7-3 combines with J gene TRBJ2-3, with 7 bases fitting TRBD1. The V gene end was trimmed by 2 bases and the J gene end by 8 bases; junction bases not matched to a gene: 7. CDR3 size: 14 residues. Germline V gives CDR1 SGHTA, CDR2 FQGTGA. The CDR3 DNA sequence: TGTGCCAGCAGCTTACAAGGGGGCCGTGGTACGCAGTATTTT. Translation gives CASSLQGGRGTQYF.

Remarks on this clonotype: A much bigger clone sits one base away, suggesting this may be a read error. The CDR3 does not close with the conserved phenylalanine or tryptophan, likely indicating a read error. The rearrangement joins TRBV5-1 to TRBJ1-6; 7 bases match TRBD1. The V segment lost 5 bases and the J segment 3 bases; nucleotides outside the gene matches: 8. This CDR3 has 16 amino acids. Germline V gene data show CDR1 as SGHRS and CDR2 as YFSETQ. CDR3 loop: CASSWDSHFYNSPLHL. The CDR3 DNA reads as TGCGCCAGCAGTTGGGACAGCCACTTCTATAATTCACCCCTCCACCTT.

The V call is TRBV6-2 or TRBV6-3, the J call TRBJ2-2; D is unresolved. V dropped 5 bases and J dropped 4 bases, with 11 bases sitting between them. Germline V gives CDR1 MNHEY, CDR2 SVGEGT. The CDR3 runs 14 residues. The CDR3 loop is CASSAQQSTGELFF. The CDR3 DNA sequence: TGTGCCAGCAGTGCCCAACAGAGCACCGGGGAGCTGTTTTTT.

This clonotype was recorded many times. Here the CDR3 DNA reads TGCGCCAGCAGCTCCCGGGTCTCCTACGAGCAGTACTTC. Translating it yields CASSSRVSYEQYF. The chain is built from TRBV5-1 and TRBJ2-7; D not certain. V lost 3 bases and J lost 0, with 7 bases in between. This CDR3 region has 13 residues. Germline V gene data show CDR1 as SGHRS and CDR2 as YFSETQ.

This clonotype was seen many times. The CDR3 DNA reads as TGCAGTGCTCCCTCCAACAGGAACACTGAAGCTTTCTTT. This gives the protein CSAPSNRNTEAFF. The chain has TRBV20-1 and TRBJ1-1; D not resolved. Germline V gives CDR1 DFQATT, CDR2 SNEGSKA (reference sequence). CDR3 length: 13 residues. Trimming took 5 bases from V and 1 from J, leaving 11 bases between them.

This clonotype occurred many times. The chain combines TRBV24-1 with TRBJ2-5; 9 nucleotides match TRBD2. The CDR3 has 14 residues. V lost 3 bases to trimming and J lost 5 bases; unmatched junction nucleotides: 3. Germline V gives CDR1 KGHDR, CDR2 SFDVKD. The CDR3 DNA reads TGTGCCACCAGTGATCGGCGGGGGGGTGAGACCCAGTACTTC. It codes for CATSDRRGGETQYF.

This clonotype occurred once. J is TRBJ1-5 and V is TRBV19; D might be TRBD1 (5 bases). With 4 bases removed from V and 7 bases from J, the gap between germline ends came to 14 bases. The CDR3 is made up of 14 amino acids. From germline, CDR1 is LNHDA and CDR2 SQIVND (reference sequence). DNA for the CDR3: TGTGCCAGTAGTACAGGGTTCGTCAACCAGCCCCAGCATTTT. As protein: CASSTGFVNQPQHF.

In this sample, this clonotype turned up many times. The chain employs TRBV12-3 or TRBV12-4 and TRBJ2-3, with D possibly TRBD2 on 6 matching bases. The CDR3 totals 17 residues. Trimming shortened V by 7 bases and J by 3 bases, and 23 bases separated the two germline ends. As DNA, the CDR3 is TGTGCCAGCACCCTAGTGGTACTGGGACTTGGGACAGATACGCAGTATTTT. Translated: CASTLVVLGLGTDTQYF.

This clonotype was seen at least ten times. Germline and junction disagree at one end, which may indicate a read error. J is TRBJ2-3 and V is TRBV5-1; no clear D gene. In germline, CDR1 is SGHRS, CDR2 YFSETQ. The CDR3 consists of 11 residues. CDR3 residues: CASSLDGTQYF. CDR3 in DNA: TGTGCCAGCAGTTTGGATGGTACGCAGTATTTT. The variable domain in full, completed from reference TRBV5-1 and TRBJ2-3, reads KAGVTQTPRYLIKTRGQQVTLSCSPISGHRSVSWYQQTPGQGLQFLFEYFSETQRNKGNFPGRFSGRQFSNSRSEMNVSTLELGDSALYLCASSLDGTQYFGPGTRLTVL.

This clonotype was recorded many times. The rearrangement uses TRBV5-1 and TRBJ2-5; D may be TRBD1 (6 bases). Germline assignment: CDR1 SGHRS and CDR2 YFSETQ. V lost 2 bases, J lost 5 bases, and 10 bases lay in between. The CDR3 is 13 residues long. CDR3 sequence reads: CASSFQGLETQYF. In DNA form, the CDR3 reads TGCGCCAGCAGCTTCCAGGGGCTGGAGACCCAGTACTTC.

Many counts were recorded for this clonotype. This rearrangement joins TRBV11-3 to TRBJ2-1; D unclear. Germline V CDR1 and CDR2: SGHNT, YENEEA. The CDR3 totals 13 residues. Between the trimmed V and J ends, which lost 1 base and 7 bases, there was a span of 8 bases. CDR3 nucleotide sequence: TGTGCCAGCAGCTTAGTAAACGGGAATGAGCAGTTCTTC. It encodes CASSLVNGNEQFF.

The V and J genes are TRBV6-5 and TRBJ2-7; possible D gene TRBD2, 6 bases. The CDR3 is 13 amino acids. The germline V gene has CDR1 MNHEY and CDR2 SVGAGI. Between the trimmed V and J ends, which lost 4 bases and 6 bases, there was a span of 13 bases. CDR3 nucleotides: TGTGCCAGCAGTTCATGGGAGACTAGCGAGCAGTACTTC. As protein: CASSSWETSEQYF.

The sample holds many counts of this clonotype. The chain combines TRBV5-5 with TRBJ2-5; D gene ambiguous. This CDR3 is built from 14 residues. V was cut by 0 bases and J by 3 bases, with 9 bases left in between. From germline, CDR1 is SGHKS and CDR2 YYEKEE (reference sequence). CDR3 DNA sequence: TGTGCCAGCAGCTTGGTTCCAAGGAAAGAGACCCAGTACTTC. It yields the protein CASSLVPRKETQYF.

V is TRBV20-1 and J is TRBJ2-7, with TRBD2 matching over 11 bases. This CDR3 is built from 18 residues. With 0 bases clipped from V and 0 bases from J, the junction kept 10 bases outside the gene matches. CDR1 DFQATT and CDR2 SNEGSKA come from the germline V gene (reference sequence). CDR3 protein: CSARDLLAGGRSSYEQYF. DNA of the CDR3: TGCAGTGCTAGAGATCTCCTAGCGGGGGGTCGAAGCTCCTACGAGCAGTACTTC.

This clonotype was found many times. The chain has TRBV28 and TRBJ2-5; D is uncertain. This CDR3 contains 15 residues. V lost 7 bases, J lost 1 base, and 16 bases lay in between. CDR1 and CDR2 from the germline V gene are MDHEN and SYDVKM. The CDR3 DNA follows: TGTGCCAGCACCGGCTTTTTGGAGACCCAAGAGACCCAGTACTTC. Translating gives CASTGFLETQETQYF. Filled out from reference TRBV28 and TRBJ2-5, the complete variable domain reads DVKVTQSSRYLVKRTGEKVFLECVQDMDHENMFWYRQDPGLGLRLIYFSYDVKMKEKGDIPEGYSVSREKKERFSLILESASTNQTSMYLCASTGFLETQETQYFGPGTRLLVL.

This clonotype was seen many times. The gene calls are TRBV30 and TRBJ2-5; D remains ambiguous. The CDR3 sequence is 11 residues long. Trimming left V 4 bases short and J 3 bases short, with 6 bases between. The germline gives CDR1 GTSNPN, CDR2 SVGIG (reference sequence). This chain's CDR3 is CAWTYEETQYF. The CDR3 DNA reads TGTGCCTGGACCTATGAAGAGACCCAGTACTTC.

The rearrangement uses TRBV18 and TRBJ2-6; the D gene is possibly TRBD1 (6 bases). Germline loops: CDR1 KGHSH, CDR2 LQKENI. With 0 bases removed from V and 0 bases from J, the gap between germline ends came to 12 bases. This CDR3 has 18 residues. The CDR3 spells CASSPPRTALSGANVLTF. In DNA form, the CDR3 reads TGTGCCAGCTCACCACCGAGGACAGCCCTCTCTGGGGCCAACGTCCTGACTTTC.

This clonotype was seen many times. The genes are TRBV2 and TRBJ2-1; either TRBD1 or TRBD2 may fit D (5 bases each). CDR1 and CDR2 (germline): SNHLY, FYNNEI. There are 15 residues in the CDR3. The V end was cut by 6 bases, the J end by 2 bases, with 14 bases between. CDR3 DNA sequence: TGTGCCAGCAGGCCCGGGACGGATACCTACAATGAGCAGTTCTTC. Translating it yields CASRPGTDTYNEQFF.

This clonotype occurred many times. CDR3 protein: CSARDLTKNADGQHSYEQYF. CDR3 bases: TGCAGTGCTAGAGATCTGACCAAAAATGCGGACGGACAGCACTCCTACGAGCAGTACTTC. This chain connects TRBV20-1 to TRBJ2-7; tentative D call: TRBD1 (6 bases). There are 20 residues in the CDR3. Germline CDR1 DFQATT, CDR2 SNEGSKA (reference sequence). Trimming took 0 bases from V and 0 from J, leaving 27 bases between them.

This clonotype was counted at least ten times. The chain couples TRBV5-5 to TRBJ1-1; D is unclear. V was cut by 5 bases and J by 0 bases, with 17 bases left in between. Germline lookup yields CDR1 SGHKS and CDR2 YYEKEE (reference sequence). The CDR3 sequence is 16 residues long. The CDR3 DNA reads TGTGCCAGCAGTCTGACCCCTTATGTTCTGAACACTGAAGCTTTCTTT. It translates to CASSLTPYVLNTEAFF.

This sequence joins TRBV28 and TRBJ2-5, with no clear D. The V end lost 7 bases, the J end lost 6 bases, and 30 bases lay between the germline ends. This CDR3 is 18 amino acids long. From germline, CDR1 is MDHEN and CDR2 SYDVKM. CDR3 residues: CASTKLKGFVGEQKTQYF. CDR3 DNA sequence: TGTGCCAGCACCAAGTTAAAGGGTTTTGTGGGTGAGCAAAAGACCCAGTACTTC.

The chain joins TRBV12-3 or TRBV12-4 to TRBJ1-6; 7 nucleotides align to TRBD1. CDR3 length equals 14 residues. The trim removed 5 bases at V and 8 bases at J, leaving 6 bases unmatched. CDR3 sequence: CASSTNRGDSPLHF. Written as DNA, the CDR3 is TGTGCCAGCAGTACAAACAGGGGAGATTCACCCCTCCACTTT.

This clonotype was found many times. V gene TRBV5-1 combines with J gene TRBJ2-3; D gene uncertain. The CDR3 extends over 13 amino acids. V lost 4 bases, J lost 0 bases, and 6 bases lay in between. In germline, CDR1 is SGHRS, CDR2 YFSETQ. The CDR3 bases are TGCGCCAGCAGCCCCACGAGCACAGATACGCAGTATTTT. Its protein is CASSPTSTDTQYF.

The genes are TRBV19 and TRBJ2-3; 11 positions agree with TRBD2. CDR1 and CDR2 (germline): LNHDA, SQIVND (reference sequence). V trimming: 10 bases; J trimming: 2 bases; junction bases outside the gene matches: 8. The CDR3 consists of 15 residues. The CDR3 nucleotides are TGTGCCACCAGGGGGACTAGCGGACCCACAGATACGCAGTATTTT. It yields the protein CATRGTSGPTDTQYF. Full variable domain (outside the CDR3, taken from reference TRBV19 and TRBJ2-3): DGGITQSPKYLFRKEGQNVTLSCEQNLNHDAMYWYRQDPGQGLRLIYYSQIVNDFQKGDIAEGYSVSREKKESFPLTVTSAQKNPTAFYLCATRGTSGPTDTQYFGPGTRLTVL.

The sample holds many counts of this clonotype. V and J are TRBV12-3 or TRBV12-4 and TRBJ2-1; 9 bases line up with TRBD2. With V trimmed by 4 bases and J by 5 bases, 12 bases remained unmatched. The CDR3 is 17 amino acids. The CDR3 sequence is CASSSPTSGGPDNEQFF. CDR3 DNA sequence: TGTGCCAGCAGTTCACCCACCAGCGGGGGGCCCGACAATGAGCAGTTCTTC.

In this sample, this clonotype turned up once. The chain is built from TRBV4-2 and TRBJ2-5, with D hard to call. Trimming took off 1 base at V and 5 bases at J, with 11 bases between the two ends. CDR1 is LGHNA and CDR2 is YNFKEQ in the germline V gene. The CDR3 is 14 amino acids. The CDR3 spells CASSQVGPRETQYF. The CDR3 coding sequence is TGTGCCAGCAGCCAAGTTGGACCACGGGAGACCCAGTACTTC.

This clonotype was observed at least ten times. The V call is TRBV20-1, the J call TRBJ1-6, with TRBD1 matching 10 bases. After removal of 5 bases from V and 7 bases from J, the junction contained 8 bases not matched to a gene. The CDR3 length is 15 residues. Germline assignment: CDR1 DFQATT and CDR2 SNEGSKA (reference sequence). In nucleotides, the CDR3 is TGCAGTGCTCATATGGGGGGACAGGGGAATTCACCCCTCCACTTT. It yields the protein CSAHMGGQGNSPLHF.

The sample holds a few counts of this clonotype. This sequence is one base from a far larger clone and is likely a read error. The chain has TRBV7-9 and TRBJ1-5, with D uncertain. This CDR3 contains 14 residues. V was trimmed by 6 bases and J by 0 bases, leaving 9 bases between them. Per germline, CDR1 SEHNR and CDR2 FQNEAQ (reference sequence). The CDR3 sequence is CASSGRNSNQPQHF. The DNA for the CDR3 is TGTGCCAGCAGTGGACGGAATAGCAATCAGCCCCAGCATTTT.

In this sample, this clonotype turned up many times. The chain recombines TRBV24-1 with TRBJ1-2; D possibly corresponds to TRBD1 (6 bases). V gave up 5 bases and J gave up 3 bases, with 9 bases separating them. Germline V gene data show CDR1 as KGHDR and CDR2 as SFDVKD. The CDR3 totals 13 residues. The CDR3 sequence: CATSVGAYYGYTF. DNA of the CDR3: TGTGCCACCAGTGTGGGGGCGTACTATGGCTACACCTTC.

This clonotype was detected ten times or more. The chain employs TRBV28 and TRBJ1-5; D is unclear. Germline V gene data show CDR1 as MDHEN and CDR2 as SYDVKM. CDR3 length: 15 amino acids. V lost 10 bases to trimming and J lost 0 bases, with 16 bases between them. The CDR3 protein is CATTPLQYSNQPQHF. The CDR3, as DNA: TGTGCCACAACCCCTCTGCAGTATAGCAATCAGCCCCAGCATTTT.